Following are 24 T cell receptor beta chains from one sample sequenced in a study of blood T cell repertoires in COVID-19 (dated by TCRdb to between 2020 and 2021). The library came from the immunoSEQ multiplex PCR assay. The source is immuneACCESS, and TCRdb retained only in-frame sequences with V and J called. Part of the clones is not carried over; for the studies checked, unresolved V genes explain less than half of this, and the remainder is unexplained. In this sample the table shows just under 350,000 clones, roughly 90% of which occur a single time. The biggest ten clones account for approximately 7.4% of the sample. The sequenced sample consisted of peripheral blood. The receptors come from an older woman with COVID-19, enrolled during active disease.

This sequence joins TRBV10-1 and TRBJ1-6; D not resolved. V lost 5 bases to trimming and J lost 7 bases, with 9 bases between them. CDR1 and CDR2 (germline): WNHNN, SYGVQD (reference sequence). This CDR3 spans 13 amino acids. The CDR3 DNA reads as TGCGCCAGCAGTAGTTTGCGAAATTCACCCCTCCACTTT. It specifies CASSSLRNSPLHF.

The DNA for the CDR3 is TGTGCCAGCAGTTATTACAGGGGTCTAGACTCACCCCTCCACTTT. As protein: CASSYYRGLDSPLHF. The V gene is TRBV7-2, the J gene TRBJ1-6, with TRBD1 matching 7 bases. The CDR3 is 15 amino acids. The ends lost 6 bases at V and 10 bases at J; junction bases unmatched: 12. The V gene's germline CDR1 is SGHTA and CDR2 FQGNSA.

The chain combines TRBV5-1 with TRBJ2-1; possible D gene TRBD2, 6 bases. Between the trimmed V and J ends, which lost 0 bases and 7 bases, there was a span of 14 bases. Germline loops: CDR1 SGHRS, CDR2 YFSETQ. The CDR3 contains 15 residues. The CDR3 loop reads CASSLAGVFGNEQFF. The CDR3 bases are TGCGCCAGCAGCTTGGCGGGGGTGTTTGGTAATGAGCAGTTCTTC.

The chain carries TRBV12-3 or TRBV12-4 and TRBJ1-5; D may be TRBD1 (6 bases). V was trimmed by 5 bases and J by 3 bases, leaving 8 bases between them. The CDR3 consists of 13 residues. CDR3 sequence reads: CASSKGDNQPQHF. In nucleotides, the CDR3 is TGTGCCAGCAGTAAGGGGGACAATCAGCCCCAGCATTTT.

The chain is built from TRBV9 and TRBJ2-7; TRBD2 aligns across 8 bases. Germline V CDR1 and CDR2: SGDLS, YYNGEE. The CDR3 loop spans 16 amino acids. V dropped 0 bases and J dropped 3; count of bases not matched to a gene: 8. For the CDR3, the DNA is TGTGCCAGCAGCGTAGAAGTAGCGGGGTCCCTCTACGAGCAGTACTTC. Its translation: CASSVEVAGSLYEQYF.

The V and J genes are TRBV30 and TRBJ1-1; D possibly corresponds to TRBD1 (6 bases). Germline V gives CDR1 GTSNPN, CDR2 SVGIG (reference sequence). V was shortened by 4 bases and J by 2 bases, with 17 bases between the two germline ends. The CDR3 contains 15 residues. CDR3: CAWMGQGPANTEAFF. The CDR3 DNA follows: TGTGCCTGGATGGGGCAGGGGCCAGCCAACACTGAAGCTTTCTTT. The entire variable domain, with the rest obtained from reference TRBV30 and TRBJ1-1, is as follows: SQTIHQWPATLVQPVGSPLSLECTVEGTSNPNLYWYRQAAGRGLQLLFYSVGIGQISSEVPQNLSASRPQDRQFILSSKKLLLSDSGFYLCAWMGQGPANTEAFFGQGTRLTVV.

This clone appeared a single time. For the CDR3, the DNA is TGCGCCAGCAGCCAGACTAGCGTCTACAATGAGCAGTTCTTC. Translating gives CASSQTSVYNEQFF. The chain employs TRBV5-1 and TRBJ2-1, with 8 bases identical to TRBD2. The germline CDR1 and CDR2 sequences are SGHRS and YFSETQ. CDR3 length equals 14 residues. J was trimmed by 3 bases and V by 4 bases; bases with no gene match: 3.

The chain has TRBV28 and TRBJ2-5; tentatively, D is TRBD2 (7 bases). V was clipped by 7 bases and J by 3 bases, with 12 bases between them. The CDR3 consists of 13 residues. In germline, CDR1 is MDHEN, CDR2 SYDVKM. The CDR3 DNA reads TGTGCCAGCACTCCGGGGGGCAAAGAGACCCAGTACTTC. Amino acid sequence: CASTPGGKETQYF.

The chain joins TRBV5-6 to TRBJ1-2; 8 bases are a match to TRBD1. The CDR3 is 16 residues long. Trimming took 7 bases from V and 3 from J; bases not matched to a gene: 14. Germline CDR1 reads SGHDT; CDR2 reads YYEEEE. CDR3 protein: CASSLGTGSLYYGYTF. CDR3 nucleotide sequence: TGTGCCAGCTCCCTGGGGACAGGCAGCCTTTACTATGGCTACACCTTC.

The gene calls are TRBV7-7 and TRBJ2-3, with TRBD1 matching over 11 bases. The germline V gene has CDR1 SSHAT and CDR2 FNYEAQ (reference sequence). The CDR3 is 15 residues long. J gave up 4 bases and V 5 bases, and 5 bases lay outside the gene matches. The CDR3 spells CASSNGQGAADTQYF. DNA for the CDR3: TGTGCCAGCAGCAACGGACAGGGGGCGGCAGATACGCAGTATTTT. Based on the CDR3 plus reference TRBV7-7 and TRBJ2-3, the full variable domain is GAGVSQSPRYKVTKRGQDVTLRCDPISSHATLYWYQQALGQGPEFLTYFNYEAQPDKSGLPSDRFSAERPEGSISTLTIQRTEQRDSAMYRCASSNGQGAADTQYFGPGTRLTVL.

This clone has a handful of counts. The V and J genes are TRBV19 and TRBJ2-7; 7 nucleotides line up with TRBD2. There are 14 residues in the CDR3. Germline lookup yields CDR1 LNHDA and CDR2 SQIVND (reference sequence). V trimming: 4 bases; J trimming: 1 base; junction bases outside the gene matches: 4. The CDR3 DNA follows: TGTGCCAGTAGTACCCTCGGGGGGTCCTACGAGCAGTACTTC. Amino acids: CASSTLGGSYEQYF.

V usage is TRBV6-4 and J usage is TRBJ1-5; D unresolved. This CDR3 is built from 15 residues. Per germline, CDR1 MRHNA and CDR2 SNTAGT. V gave up 6 bases and J gave up 0 bases, with 12 bases separating them. The CDR3 DNA follows: TGTGCCAGCAGCCCGAATGGAGATAGCAATCAGCCCCAGCATTTT. It is translated as CASSPNGDSNQPQHF.

The table lists this clone with a count of one. The chain links TRBV19 to TRBJ1-1, with 11 bases identical to TRBD1. CDR1 is LNHDA and CDR2 is SQIVND in the germline V gene (reference sequence). This CDR3 has 14 amino acids. J gave up 11 bases and V 5 bases, and 10 bases lay outside the gene matches. The CDR3 spells CASSSPGQGGAAFF. The CDR3 nucleotides are TGTGCCAGTAGTTCACCGGGACAGGGGGGGGCGGCTTTCTTT.

The chain recombines TRBV7-2 with TRBJ1-3, with D possibly TRBD1 on 6 matching bases. Looked up from germline, CDR1 is SGHTA and CDR2 is FQGNSA. Deletions cut 3 bases from V and 4 bases from J, with 19 bases between. This CDR3 is 17 amino acids long. The CDR3 DNA is TGTGCCAGCAGCTTCCAGTATGGGGGCAGGGCCGGAAACACCATATATTTT. Translated, it gives CASSFQYGGRAGNTIYF.

V gene TRBV9 combines with J gene TRBJ2-7; possible D gene TRBD2, 5 bases. There are 15 residues in the CDR3. Trimming left V 0 bases short and J 7 bases short, with 17 bases between. CDR1 SGDLS and CDR2 YYNGEE come from the germline V gene. CDR3 amino acids: CASSVDGLGSVEQYF. In DNA, the CDR3 is TGTGCCAGCAGCGTAGATGGACTCGGATCGGTGGAGCAGTACTTC.

This rearrangement joins TRBV7-8 to TRBJ1-6; D is undetermined. Germline loops: CDR1 SGHVS, CDR2 FQNEAQ. The V gene lost 2 bases and the J gene lost 8 bases, with 7 bases spanning the gap. The CDR3 consists of 13 residues. CDR3 sequence: CASSLQQDSPLHF. As DNA, the CDR3 is TGTGCCAGCAGCTTACAGCAGGATTCACCCCTCCACTTT.

This chain joins TRBV7-2 and TRBJ1-1; 9 bases agree with TRBD1. V trimming: 5 bases; J trimming: 5 bases; junction bases outside the gene matches: 3. Germline CDR1 and CDR2: SGHTA and FQGNSA. The CDR3 sequence is 13 residues long. In DNA form, the CDR3 reads TGTGCCAGCAGCGCGACAGGGGGAACTGAAGCTTTCTTT. Translation: CASSATGGTEAFF.

This clone was seen only a few times. The CDR3 region has the DNA TGTGCCAGCAGCTTAGGGGGGGACTCTGGAAACACCATATATTTT. It specifies CASSLGGDSGNTIYF. This chain joins TRBV7-8 and TRBJ1-3, with D perhaps TRBD1 (5 bases). The CDR3 loop spans 15 amino acids. V gave up 1 base and J gave up 0 bases, with 7 bases separating them. Germline V lookup: CDR1 SGHVS, CDR2 FQNEAQ.

The J gene is TRBJ1-1, the V gene TRBV27; the D is unclear. Trimming removed 6 bases at V and 1 base at J, with 15 bases between. From germline, CDR1 is MNHEY and CDR2 SMNVEV (reference sequence). This CDR3 is 15 amino acids long. CDR3 coding DNA: TGTGCCAGCAGCCTCTTGGGCAGGTCGAACACTGAAGCTTTCTTT. Translating it yields CASSLLGRSNTEAFF.

The CDR3 is CASSYGVAFF. In DNA, the CDR3 is TGTGCCAGCAGTTACGGAGTGGCTTTCTTT. V usage is TRBV6-6 and J usage is TRBJ1-1; D not certain. The CDR3 loop spans 10 amino acids. The germline V and J ends were trimmed by 2 bases and 11 bases, with 6 bases remaining between them. CDR1 and CDR2 (germline): MNHNY, SVGAGI (reference sequence).

The chain links TRBV2 to TRBJ2-5; D perhaps matches TRBD2 (6 bases). Germline loops: CDR1 SNHLY, CDR2 FYNNEI. This CDR3 contains 14 residues. V shed 4 bases and J shed 3 bases, with 12 bases lying between them. In nucleotides, the CDR3 is TGTGCCAGCAGTGGGGACTTATATAAAGAGACCCAGTACTTC. Its translation is CASSGDLYKETQYF.

V and J are TRBV12-5 and TRBJ2-1, with 10 positions matching TRBD2. J was trimmed by 4 bases and V by 7 bases; bases with no gene match: 10. Germline-derived CDR1 and CDR2 are LGHNT and FRNRAP. CDR3 size: 16 residues. CDR3 protein: CASVPSGGARYNEQFF. CDR3 coding DNA: TGTGCTAGTGTTCCCAGCGGGGGGGCTCGGTACAATGAGCAGTTCTTC.

The chain joins TRBV7-3 to TRBJ2-4; 10 positions match TRBD2. Germline lookup yields CDR1 SGHTA and CDR2 FQGTGA. The CDR3 is 20 residues long. The V segment lost 0 bases and the J segment 0 bases; nucleotides outside the gene matches: 11. CDR3 sequence reads: CASSLTVRIAGGLAKNIQYF. In nucleotides, the CDR3 is TGTGCCAGCAGCTTAACTGTCCGAATAGCGGGGGGTCTAGCCAAAAACATTCAGTACTTC.

The chain uses TRBV7-3 and TRBJ2-5; D unresolved. CDR3 length: 14 residues. CDR1 and CDR2 from the germline V gene are SGHTA and FQGTGA. The V gene lost 0 bases and the J gene lost 5 bases, with 10 bases spanning the gap. CDR3 loop: CASSLTGSRETQYF. In DNA, the CDR3 is TGTGCCAGCAGCTTAACGGGTTCCAGGGAGACCCAGTACTTC.